The TCR beta chain described here comes from a study of CD8 T cells in ankylosing spondylitis. Study findings and constraints: Disease-linked clones were reportedly significantly enriched in matched ankylosing spondylitis synovial fluid. A motif in TCR beta, a set of under ten highly homologous variants, appeared characteristic of ankylosing spondylitis blood.

One entry per CDR3 protein, called by TCRdb with MiXCR from the 5' RACE reads. The profile covers 650,000 to 800,000 distinct CDR3 sequences, with around 17% appearing a single time and roughly a fifth taken by the ten largest. Points on this clonotype: Its antigen is undetermined.

CDR1 and CDR2 (germline): SGHVS, FNYEAQ. The ends were cut back, 7 bases at V and 1 base at J, with 10 bases in the middle. CDR3 size: 13 residues. The rearrangement uses TRBV7-6 and TRBJ1-1, with TRBD1 as a possible D gene (5 bases). Specimen: blood, either unsorted or a sorted T cell fraction (not recorded which). The TCR sequence derives from a male donor with ankylosing spondylitis. The CDR3 loop is CASTQGGNTEAFF. The DNA for the CDR3 is TGTGCCAGCACCCAGGGTGGGAACACTGAAGCTTTCTTT.